This T cell receptor (beta chain) is drawn from a study of cytomegalovirus exposure and HLA in healthy donors. Generated by immunoSEQ multiplex PCR, the TCRdb table keeps only in-frame clones and is missing some. The sample yields roughly 150,000 clones, approximately 84% seen once. The study drew the donors from its approximately 110-subject validation cohort, separate from the roughly 700-subject first cohort. The trim removed 1 base at V and 5 bases at J, leaving 8 bases unmatched. The CDR3 covers 16 residues. The germline CDR1 and CDR2 sequences are LGHNA and YNFKEQ. Study-level points and caveats: Cytomegalovirus-associated TCR beta chains were listed, numbering more than 150. Specificity of a few CMV-associated chains for CMV antigens was verified in vitro. For most TCR sequences rarity was the rule, although some public TCRs occurred in many donors.

About this clone itself: Its antigen is undetermined.

The J gene is TRBJ1-3, the V gene TRBV4-2; 7 positions match TRBD1. The receptor was derived from a man aged 25-45 years in good health and CMV-seropositive. The sample taken for sequencing was PBMCs. The CDR3 loop reads CASSQGYQGERNTIYF. DNA of the CDR3: TGTGCCAGCAGCCAAGGATACCAGGGGGAAAGAAACACCATATATTTT.